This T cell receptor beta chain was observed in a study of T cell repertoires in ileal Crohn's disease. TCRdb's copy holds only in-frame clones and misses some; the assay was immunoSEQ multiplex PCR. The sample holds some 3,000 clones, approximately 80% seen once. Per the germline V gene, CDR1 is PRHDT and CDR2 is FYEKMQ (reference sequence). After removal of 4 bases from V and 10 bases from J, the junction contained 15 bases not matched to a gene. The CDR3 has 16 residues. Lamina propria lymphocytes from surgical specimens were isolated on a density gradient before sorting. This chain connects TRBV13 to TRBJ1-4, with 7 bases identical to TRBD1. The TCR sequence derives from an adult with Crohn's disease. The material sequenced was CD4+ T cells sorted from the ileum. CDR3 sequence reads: CASSSAAQGTSGKLFF. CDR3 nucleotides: TGTGCCAGCAGCTCCGCAGCACAGGGGACTTCAGGAAAACTGTTTTTT. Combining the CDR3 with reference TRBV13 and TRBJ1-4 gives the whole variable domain AAGVIQSPRHLIKEKRETATLKCYPIPRHDTVYWYQQGPGQDPQFLISFYEKMQSDKGSIPDRFSAQQFSDYHSELNMSSLELGDSALYFCASSSAAQGTSGKLFFGSGTQLSVL.